This T cell receptor (beta chain) was identified in a study of blood T cell repertoires in COVID-19. Turning to the study itself: Samples of COVID-19 (acute and convalescent) were obtained from the United States, Italy and Spain. Nucleic acid was either cDNA or gDNA, and it came from T cells, B-cell-depleted T cells, or PBMCs.

V was pared by 9 bases and J by 0 bases, with 15 bases between. CDR1 is SGHAT and CDR2 is FQDESV in the germline V gene (reference sequence). This CDR3 is built from 14 residues. Authors' analysis steps: Quantification of nucleated cells was approximated via reference gene primer amplification. Method: immunoSEQ multiplex PCR; TCRdb's copy keeps in-frame clones and lacks some. V, J and clone size derive from that table, while D and trimming were established from the DNA sequence. In the table there are around 140,000 clones, about 90% of which are singletons. The sequencing input was peripheral blood. The receptor was derived from a woman between 55 and 75 years old with acute or convalescent COVID-19. The chain has TRBV11-1 and TRBJ2-7; tentative D call: TRBD2 (5 bases). This CDR3 is CASTPEAFSYEQYF. The CDR3 DNA sequence: TGTGCCAGTACGCCGGAGGCATTCTCCTACGAGCAGTACTTC.